The next 26 T cell receptor beta chains were all read from a single sample in a study of response to subunit inactivated influenza vaccine. From the RT-PCR reads, TCRdb called clonotypes with MiXCR, one entry per CDR3 protein. The table includes roughly 460,000 distinct CDR3 sequences, about 10% detected once. Specimen: PBMCs from blood, collected roughly 46 days after vaccination. Source of these receptors: a man aged 50 to 60 who received an inactivated influenza vaccine.

V is TRBV7-2 and J is TRBJ2-5, with 9 positions matching TRBD1. This CDR3 region has 14 residues. V shed 5 bases and J 2 bases; nucleotides not matched to a gene: 3. Germline CDR1 SGHTA, CDR2 FQGNSA. The CDR3 coding sequence is TGTGCCAGCAGCCGGGACAGGGAGCAAGAGACCCAGTACTTC. Protein product: CASSRDREQETQYF.

In DNA form, the CDR3 reads TGTGCCAGCAGCCACGGACTAGCGGGAACGATCTCCTACAATGAGCAGTTCTTC. Amino acids: CASSHGLAGTISYNEQFF. The rearrangement links TRBV4-2 to TRBJ2-1; 12 bases are a match to TRBD2. The ends lost 3 bases at V and 0 bases at J; junction bases unmatched: 6. Germline lookup yields CDR1 LGHNA and CDR2 YNFKEQ. The CDR3 runs to 18 residues.

The genes are TRBV5-1 and TRBJ1-1; 8 bases are shared with TRBD1. The CDR3 spans 14 residues. Germline V gene sequence: CDR1 SGHRS, CDR2 YFSETQ. The junction had 6 bases not matched to a gene; V was cut back by 3 bases and J by 5 bases. In DNA, the CDR3 is TGCGCCAGCAGCTCAGGCGGACAGGGAACTGAAGCTTTCTTT. Amino acid sequence: CASSSGGQGTEAFF. Drawing the rest from reference TRBV5-1 and TRBJ1-1, the complete variable domain is KAGVTQTPRYLIKTRGQQVTLSCSPISGHRSVSWYQQTPGQGLQFLFEYFSETQRNKGNFPGRFSGRQFSNSRSEMNVSTLELGDSALYLCASSSGGQGTEAFFGQGTRLTVV.

This clonotype was counted only a few times. The rearrangement joins TRBV28 to TRBJ2-7; 7 nucleotides line up with TRBD1. V shed 3 bases and J 7 bases; nucleotides not matched to a gene: 18. CDR1 is MDHEN, CDR2 SYDVKM, per germline. This CDR3 is built from 17 residues. CDR3 protein: CASSFAAGRGTDGEQYF. CDR3 nucleotide sequence: TGTGCCAGCAGTTTTGCCGCGGGTAGGGGGACAGACGGGGAGCAGTACTTC.

This clonotype came up a few times. V is TRBV12-3 or TRBV12-4 and J is TRBJ2-7; D uncertain. This CDR3 contains 14 residues. Trimming shortened V by 3 bases and J by 3 bases, and 12 bases separated the two germline ends. CDR3 bases: TGTGCCAGCAGTTTGTCCCAGGCGGACTACGAGCAGTACTTC. Translated, it gives CASSLSQADYEQYF.

This clonotype was recorded many times. CDR3 region: CASSLEAVYEQYF. The DNA for the CDR3 is TGTGCCAGCAGCTTGGAAGCGGTCTACGAGCAGTACTTC. V and J are TRBV5-5 and TRBJ2-7; D perhaps matches TRBD2 (5 bases). The CDR3 has 13 amino acids. V lost 0 bases and J lost 3, with 7 bases in between. Germline-derived CDR1 and CDR2 are SGHKS and YYEKEE (reference sequence).

This clonotype was observed at least ten times. The V and J genes are TRBV11-2 and TRBJ2-7, with D maybe TRBD2 (6 bases). Trimming shortened V by 3 bases and J by 5 bases, and 17 bases separated the two germline ends. Germline CDR1 is SGHAT and CDR2 is FQNNGV. CDR3 length: 15 amino acids. The CDR3 coding sequence is TGTGCCAGCAGCTTCGAACTCCGCGGGGACCACGAGCAGTACTTC. Translation: CASSFELRGDHEQYF.

The V call is TRBV6-2 or TRBV6-3, the J call TRBJ1-6; 8 bases line up with TRBD1. The CDR3 totals 15 residues. Per the germline V gene, CDR1 is MNHEY and CDR2 is SVGEGT. V lost 2 bases to trimming and J lost 9 bases; unmatched junction nucleotides: 6. CDR3 sequence reads: CASSYAGQEFSPLHF. CDR3 sequence (DNA): TGTGCCAGCAGTTACGCGGGACAGGAGTTTTCACCCCTCCACTTT.

Ten or more counts support this clonotype. The chain carries TRBV6-2 or TRBV6-3 and TRBJ2-1; 10 bases fit TRBD1. V was pared by 3 bases and J by 7 bases, with 6 bases of the junction left unmatched. Germline V gene lookup returns CDR1 MNHEY and CDR2 SVGEGT. This CDR3 is 15 amino acids long. The CDR3 is CASSYPGQGINEQFF. CDR3 nucleotide sequence: TGTGCCAGCAGTTATCCGGGACAGGGGATTAATGAGCAGTTCTTC.

This clonotype was seen ten or more times. The chain carries TRBV7-2 and TRBJ2-5; D is possibly TRBD1 (5 bases). This CDR3 is 13 amino acids long. Germline CDR1 reads SGHTA; CDR2 reads FQGNSA. V lost 5 bases, J lost 2 bases, and 9 bases lay in between. In DNA form, the CDR3 reads TGTGCCAGCAGCCGACAGTATCAAGAGACCCAGTACTTC. It translates to CASSRQYQETQYF.

J is TRBJ1-1 and V is TRBV6-5; D uncertain. CDR3 length: 14 residues. Trimming took 0 bases from V and 10 from J, leaving 15 bases between them. CDR1 and CDR2 (germline): MNHEY, SVGAGI. The CDR3 reads CASSYSTPALGAFF. DNA of the CDR3: TGTGCCAGCAGTTACTCGACTCCGGCTTTAGGAGCTTTCTTT.

For this clonotype: This may be a read error, as it is one base from a much larger clone. V and J are TRBV29-1 and TRBJ2-1; 10 nucleotides align to TRBD2. CDR1 and CDR2 (germline): SQVTM, ANQGSEA. The CDR3 runs 13 residues. The CDR3 bases are TGCGGCGTCAGCGGGAGGGCCGTCCATGAGCAGTTCTTC. Its translation: CGVSGRAVHEQFF.

The chain has TRBV7-8 and TRBJ2-1, with D possibly TRBD2 on 6 matching bases. CDR1 is SGHVS, CDR2 FQNEAQ, per germline. CDR3 length equals 14 residues. Trimming shortened V by 5 bases and J by 8 bases, and 16 bases separated the two germline ends. CDR3 in amino acids: CASSPGGIGHEQFF. CDR3 nucleotide sequence: TGTGCCAGCAGCCCCGGGGGAATCGGGCATGAGCAGTTCTTC.

This clonotype has just a few counts. The V and J genes are TRBV5-1 and TRBJ2-2, with TRBD2 identical over 9 bases. Trimming cost V 2 bases and J 6 bases; bases outside gene matches: 5. CDR3 length equals 15 residues. CDR1 and CDR2 from the germline V gene are SGHRS and YFSETQ. CDR3 sequence (DNA): TGCGCCAGCAGCTTTCAGCGGGAGGTGTCCGGGGAGCTGTTTTTT. The encoded protein is CASSFQREVSGELFF.

Note on this clonotype: One end of the junction fails to match germline, which may point to a read error. The genes are TRBV27 and TRBJ2-4; tentatively, D is TRBD1 (6 bases). Germline V gene lookup returns CDR1 MNHEY and CDR2 SMNVEV (reference sequence). This CDR3 is 18 amino acids long. The CDR3 reads CTSSLSTGRTLAKNIQYF. In nucleotides, the CDR3 is TGCACCAGCAGTTTATCGACAGGACGGACCTTAGCCAAAAACATTCAGTACTTC.

This clonotype has just a few counts. DNA for the CDR3: TGTGCCAGCAGCTTAGTCTACCTGTCCTACGAGCAGTACTTC. Translated, it gives CASSLVYLSYEQYF. This sequence joins TRBV7-2 and TRBJ2-7; unclear D gene. The CDR3 extends over 14 amino acids. Trimming left V 1 base short and J 1 base short, with 8 bases between. Germline V gene lookup returns CDR1 SGHTA and CDR2 FQGNSA.

This clonotype was seen at least ten times. V is TRBV20-1 and J is TRBJ2-7, with 12 bases matching TRBD2. This CDR3 spans 15 amino acids. V lost 2 bases, J lost 1 base, and 3 bases stayed unmatched. Germline CDR1 reads DFQATT; CDR2 reads SNEGSKA (reference sequence). The CDR3 reads CSARRLAGASYEQYF. The CDR3 DNA follows: TGCAGTGCTAGAAGACTAGCGGGGGCTTCCTACGAGCAGTACTTC.

This chain's CDR3 is CASSLPQGDGEQYF. In nucleotides, the CDR3 is TGTGCCAGCAGCTTGCCCCAGGGGGACGGGGAGCAGTACTTC. The chain uses TRBV5-4 and TRBJ2-7; TRBD1 agrees at 7 bases. Germline V lookup: CDR1 SGHNT, CDR2 YYREEE (reference sequence). V was clipped by 1 base and J by 7 bases; unmatched bases: 8. This CDR3 region has 14 residues.

This clonotype was recorded many times. The chain uses TRBV6-1 and TRBJ2-7; the match to TRBD1 covers 7 bases. Germline V lookup: CDR1 MNHNS, CDR2 SASEGT. V was clipped by 5 bases and J by 3 bases; unmatched bases: 7. The CDR3 sequence is 14 residues long. Written as DNA, the CDR3 is TGTGCCAGCAGTCAACAGGGGAACTACTACGAGCAGTACTTC. This codes for CASSQQGNYYEQYF.

The V call is TRBV7-2, the J call TRBJ2-1; 11 bases match TRBD2. CDR3 size: 16 residues. Germline V gives CDR1 SGHTA, CDR2 FQGNSA. The J segment lost 0 bases and the V segment lost 5 bases, leaving 3 bases of the junction unmatched. Written as DNA, the CDR3 is TGTGCCAGCAGCCCGGGACTAGCGGTCTCCTACAATGAGCAGTTCTTC. The encoded protein is CASSPGLAVSYNEQFF.

This clonotype was seen only a few times. The rearrangement uses TRBV20-1 and TRBJ2-6; TRBD1 matches at 10 bases. Trimming removed 0 bases from V and 4 bases from J; junction bases left unmatched: 3. CDR3 length: 16 amino acids. The V gene's germline CDR1 is DFQATT and CDR2 SNEGSKA (reference sequence). CDR3 amino acids: CSARETGGEGANVLTF. The CDR3 DNA follows: TGCAGTGCTAGAGAGACAGGGGGCGAGGGGGCCAACGTCCTGACTTTC.

The chain links TRBV12-3 or TRBV12-4 to TRBJ2-3; D call uncertain. V was trimmed by 3 bases and J by 0 bases, leaving 16 bases between them. This CDR3 contains 17 residues. CDR3 residues: CASSLLPVVASTDTQYF. DNA of the CDR3: TGTGCCAGCAGTTTGCTGCCAGTCGTAGCTAGCACAGATACGCAGTATTTT.

This sequence joins TRBV12-3 or TRBV12-4 and TRBJ2-7; D may be TRBD2 (5 bases). CDR3 length equals 13 residues. Trimming removed 3 bases from V and 4 bases from J, with 10 bases in between. The CDR3 spells CASSFGPGYEQYF. Here the CDR3 DNA reads TGTGCCAGCAGTTTTGGCCCGGGGTACGAGCAGTACTTC.

This clonotype was found many times. The rearrangement links TRBV7-2 to TRBJ1-2; D unresolved. In germline, CDR1 is SGHTA, CDR2 FQGNSA. V was shortened by 1 base and J by 0 bases, with 6 bases between the two germline ends. The CDR3 covers 14 residues. CDR3 protein: CASSLGGANYGYTF. CDR3 bases: TGTGCCAGCAGCTTAGGCGGAGCTAACTATGGCTACACCTTC.

The chain links TRBV10-2 to TRBJ2-2; 12 bases fit TRBD2. The CDR3 is 18 residues long. Germline V gene sequence: CDR1 WSHSY, CDR2 SAAADI. J lost 5 bases, V lost 5 bases, and 12 bases had no gene match. The CDR3 bases are TGCGCCAGCAGTTTAATACGGACTAGCGGGACAACTACCGGGGAGCTGTTTTTT. As protein: CASSLIRTSGTTTGELFF.

This clonotype showed up just a few times. As DNA, the CDR3 is TGTGCCAGCAGCCCCAAGACAGGGACCTCCTACGAGCAGTACTTC. The encoded protein is CASSPKTGTSYEQYF. The V gene is TRBV7-9, the J gene TRBJ2-7, with 7 positions matching TRBD1. The length of the CDR3 is 15 residues. The V gene's germline CDR1 is SEHNR and CDR2 FQNEAQ (reference sequence). The V segment lost 5 bases and the J segment 0 bases; nucleotides outside the gene matches: 7.